This TCR beta chain appears in the sequencing data of a study of blood T cell repertoires in COVID-19. Study context: COVID-19 samples, acute and convalescent, were from the United States, Italy and Spain. PBMCs, B-cell-depleted T cells, or T cells provided the cDNA or gDNA that made up the material.

Original processing notes: Reference gene primers were amplified, and this amplification served to estimate nucleated cell counts. Assay used: immunoSEQ multiplex PCR; TCRdb lists only in-frame clones, some missing. For V, J and clone size, that table is used; D and trimming come from the DNA. In the table there are some 100,000 clones, approximately 89% of which are singletons. Germline loops: CDR1 LNHDA, CDR2 SQIVND (reference sequence). Unmatched junction bases numbered 9, after V lost 5 bases and J lost 2 bases. There are 16 residues in the CDR3. The genes are TRBV19 and TRBJ1-5, with 7 bases fitting TRBD1. The receptor was isolated from a human donor in a cohort sampled during active COVID-19. Sequencing was performed on peripheral blood. The CDR3 DNA reads as TGTGCCAGTAGTCGCCCAGCAGACAGGGGCAATCAGCCCCAGCATTTT. This sequence encodes CASSRPADRGNQPQHF.